One and the same sample provided the 23 T cell receptor beta chains below, sequenced in a study of shared clonotypes between healthy human individuals. Sequencing was performed with immunoSEQ multiplex PCR; in TCRdb, only in-frame clones are kept and a portion is missing. The table lists approximately 720,000 clones, about 78% of them singletons. The source material was memory CD4+ T cells sorted from blood. The subset denotes: CD45RA-negative fraction. The receptor source for this set is a woman aged 25 to 39 in good health.

The count of this clone is one. The chain joins TRBV27 to TRBJ2-7; 7 bases align to TRBD2. CDR3 length: 14 amino acids. CDR1 is MNHEY, CDR2 SMNVEV, per germline (reference sequence). Trimming at V came to 8 bases and at J to 7 bases, leaving 14 bases not matched to a gene. Here the CDR3 DNA reads TGTGCCAGCCGAACCACCTCGGGACTATTTGAGCAGTACTTC. Residues: CASRTTSGLFEQYF.

This chain joins TRBV5-1 and TRBJ2-7, with 7 bases fitting TRBD2. V trimming: 6 bases; J trimming: 3 bases; junction bases outside the gene matches: 15. This CDR3 is 16 amino acids long. Germline CDR1 SGHRS, CDR2 YFSETQ. The CDR3 DNA follows: TGCGCCAGCAAAGTGGCCGGTGGCGGGAGTAGCTACGAGCAGTACTTC. This codes for CASKVAGGGSSYEQYF.

The chain carries TRBV9 and TRBJ2-2; 8 positions agree with TRBD2. V was pared by 5 bases and J by 1 base, with 16 bases of the junction left unmatched. The germline gives CDR1 SGDLS, CDR2 YYNGEE. This CDR3 contains 19 residues. The CDR3: CASSETPSGSFENTGELFF. The CDR3 region has the DNA TGTGCCAGCAGTGAGACCCCCAGCGGGAGTTTCGAGAACACCGGGGAGCTGTTTTTT. Supplemented by reference TRBV9 and TRBJ2-2, the full variable domain reads DSGVTQTPKHLITATGQRVTLRCSPRSGDLSVYWYQQSLDQGLQFLIQYYNGEERAKGNILERFSAQQFPDLHSELNLSSLELGDSALYFCASSETPSGSFENTGELFFGEGSRLTVL.

This clone has only a few counts. CDR3 residues: CASSVGVPGELFF. Here the CDR3 DNA reads TGTGCCAGCAGTGTAGGGGTCCCCGGGGAGCTGTTTTTT. The chain employs TRBV7-9 and TRBJ2-2, with D tentatively TRBD1 (5 bases). The CDR3 covers 13 residues. V shed 6 bases and J shed 6 bases, with 11 bases lying between them. The V gene's germline CDR1 is SEHNR and CDR2 FQNEAQ (reference sequence).

This clone was seen a single time. The V and J genes are TRBV11-2 and TRBJ2-7; tentative D call: TRBD1 (6 bases). The CDR3 covers 16 residues. Germline V CDR1 and CDR2: SGHAT, FQNNGV. With 7 bases removed from V and 1 base from J, the gap between germline ends came to 20 bases. As DNA, the CDR3 is TGTGCCAGCAAAGGTCGCCTACGGGACAAATCCTACGAGCAGTACTTC. The encoded protein is CASKGRLRDKSYEQYF.

This chain links TRBV28 with TRBJ1-5, with 8 nucleotides matching TRBD1. This CDR3 has 14 amino acids. From germline, CDR1 is MDHEN and CDR2 SYDVKM. V gave up 6 bases and J gave up 7 bases; unmatched junction bases: 8. CDR3 in DNA: TGTGCCAGCAGGCTGACAGGGGTGGTGCAGCCCCAGCATTTT. Translated: CASRLTGVVQPQHF. Looking up the rest from reference TRBV28 and TRBJ1-5 gives the full variable domain: DVKVTQSSRYLVKRTGEKVFLECVQDMDHENMFWYRQDPGLGLRLIYFSYDVKMKEKGDIPEGYSVSREKKERFSLILESASTNQTSMYLCASRLTGVVQPQHFGDGTRLSIL.

The rearrangement uses TRBV6-5 and TRBJ1-3; D not certain. Per germline, CDR1 MNHEY and CDR2 SVGAGI. There are 15 residues in the CDR3. Trimming removed 2 bases from V and 0 bases from J, with 8 bases in between. The DNA for the CDR3 is TGTGCCAGCAGTTACCGACCCGGCTCTGGAAACACCATATATTTT. Its protein is CASSYRPGSGNTIYF.

DNA of the CDR3: TGTGCCAGTAGTAATTCCCGCGGCAATCAGCCCCAGCATTTT. It specifies CASSNSRGNQPQHF. V gene TRBV19 combines with J gene TRBJ1-5; no definite D call. With 4 bases removed from V and 2 bases from J, the gap between germline ends came to 9 bases. CDR3 size: 14 residues. The germline V gene has CDR1 LNHDA and CDR2 SQIVND (reference sequence).

This clone was seen repeatedly, ten times or more. This rearrangement joins TRBV25-1 to TRBJ1-1; D not resolved. The length of the CDR3 is 13 residues. V gave up 6 bases and J gave up 1 base, with 9 bases separating them. CDR1 is MGHDK, CDR2 SYGVNS, per germline. The CDR3 region is CASSKIGNTEAFF. CDR3 DNA: TGTGCCAGCAGCAAGATTGGGAACACTGAAGCTTTCTTT.

This rearrangement joins TRBV10-3 to TRBJ1-1; 7 bases align to TRBD1. V shed 10 bases, J shed 0 bases, and the junction held 5 bases outside the gene matches. The CDR3 runs 13 residues. Germline V CDR1 and CDR2: ENHRY, SYGVKD. The CDR3 loop reads CATKGQMNTEAFF. CDR3 bases: TGTGCCACAAAGGGACAGATGAACACTGAAGCTTTCTTT.

This clone came up a few times. This sequence joins TRBV18 and TRBJ2-1; 10 bases match TRBD2. The CDR3 is 15 amino acids. The germline V gene has CDR1 KGHSH and CDR2 LQKENI. V was clipped by 5 bases and J by 4 bases; unmatched bases: 5. CDR3 sequence (DNA): TGTGCCAGCTCAGAGCGGGAGGGCCATTACAATGAGCAGTTCTTC. Its translation: CASSEREGHYNEQFF. Drawing the rest from reference TRBV18 and TRBJ2-1, the complete variable domain is NAGVMQNPRHLVRRRGQEARLRCSPMKGHSHVYWYRQLPEEGLKFMVYLQKENIIDESGMPKERFSAEFPKEGPSILRIQQVVRGDSAAYFCASSEREGHYNEQFFGPGTRLTVL.

The chain has TRBV19 and TRBJ2-7; D unclear. The V and J ends lost 6 bases and 3 bases respectively, with 9 bases between them. The CDR3 runs 12 residues. Germline-derived CDR1 and CDR2 are LNHDA and SQIVND (reference sequence). The CDR3 protein is CASRGSFYEQYF. The CDR3 nucleotides read TGTGCCAGTAGGGGCAGCTTCTACGAGCAGTACTTC.

The chain is built from TRBV19 and TRBJ2-7; D gene unclear. The CDR3 totals 14 residues. CDR1 and CDR2 from the germline V gene are LNHDA and SQIVND (reference sequence). V was cut by 0 bases and J by 3 bases, with 9 bases left in between. The CDR3 reads CASSIDLRVYEQYF. DNA of the CDR3: TGTGCCAGTAGTATAGATCTTAGGGTCTACGAGCAGTACTTC.

The chain carries TRBV6-5 and TRBJ1-2; D remains ambiguous. With 5 bases removed from V and 8 bases from J, the gap between germline ends came to 6 bases. Per the germline V gene, CDR1 is MNHEY and CDR2 is SVGAGI. There are 10 residues in the CDR3. In DNA, the CDR3 is TGTGCCAGCAGTGCCGAAGGCTACACCTTC. Encoded protein: CASSAEGYTF.

The chain has TRBV6-1 and TRBJ1-5; D is perhaps TRBD1 (6 bases). This CDR3 comprises 14 residues. V lost 8 bases, J lost 7 bases, and 18 bases lay in between. Germline V gene data show CDR1 as MNHNS and CDR2 as SASEGT. CDR3 sequence reads: CASEKPDSGQPQHF. In DNA, the CDR3 is TGTGCCAGCGAGAAACCGGACAGTGGACAGCCCCAGCATTTT.

This clone was detected only a few times. CDR3 residues: CASRKDSRVGEQYF. The CDR3 DNA is TGTGCCAGCAGGAAGGACAGCCGCGTTGGGGAGCAGTACTTC. The chain links TRBV2 to TRBJ2-7; weak D call: TRBD1 (6 bases). The V end lost 6 bases, the J end lost 7 bases, and 19 bases lay between the germline ends. From germline, CDR1 is SNHLY and CDR2 FYNNEI. The CDR3 has 14 amino acids.

V gene TRBV6-1 combines with J gene TRBJ1-5; TRBD1 might be the D (6 bases). Trimming stripped 4 bases from V and 6 bases from J, with 10 bases between. This CDR3 has 13 residues. CDR1 and CDR2 from the germline V gene are MNHNS and SASEGT. The CDR3 DNA reads as TGTGCCAGCAGTGCAGGGGCTCTTCAGCCCCAGCATTTT. It encodes CASSAGALQPQHF.

The CDR3 sequence is CASRQRQGPYEQYF. The CDR3 DNA reads as TGTGCCAGCAGGCAACGACAGGGACCGTACGAGCAGTACTTC. V and J are TRBV6-5 and TRBJ2-7; 7 bases agree with TRBD1. This CDR3 has 14 residues. Trimming took 6 bases from V and 4 from J; bases not matched to a gene: 9. Germline assignment: CDR1 MNHEY and CDR2 SVGAGI.

The J gene is TRBJ2-7, the V gene TRBV2; 11 bases map to TRBD2. In germline, CDR1 is SNHLY, CDR2 FYNNEI. Trimming at V came to 7 bases and at J to 2 bases, leaving 22 bases not matched to a gene. There are 20 residues in the CDR3. CDR3 residues: CASTRKAGTSGLMITYEQYF. CDR3 sequence (DNA): TGTGCCAGCACTCGAAAGGCCGGGACTAGCGGTCTCATGATCACCTACGAGCAGTACTTC.

In this sample, this clone turned up a few times. The CDR3 sequence: CAWTQQGKGYTF. CDR3 in DNA: TGTGCCTGGACCCAACAGGGGAAAGGCTACACCTTC. The chain joins TRBV30 to TRBJ1-2, with 7 bases identical to TRBD1. The CDR3 has 12 amino acids. Trimming took 4 bases from V and 8 from J; bases not matched to a gene: 7. Germline lookup yields CDR1 GTSNPN and CDR2 SVGIG (reference sequence).

The chain carries TRBV5-8 and TRBJ2-2; 7 bases agree with TRBD2. The CDR3 runs to 16 residues. Germline CDR1 is SGHTS and CDR2 is YDEGEE. J lost 4 bases, V lost 4 bases, and 10 bases had no gene match. The chain's CDR3 is CASSGGAGEGTGELFF. CDR3 sequence (DNA): TGTGCCAGCAGCGGAGGGGCGGGAGAGGGCACCGGGGAGCTGTTTTTT.

The gene calls are TRBV12-2 and TRBJ1-3; no DNA check was done on the table's D call, TRBD1. TRBV12-2 is tagged as a pseudogene. There are 15 residues in the CDR3. CDR3 sequence reads: CASRFTDNSGNTIYF. In DNA form, the CDR3 reads TGTGCAAGTCGCTTTACGGACAACTCTGGAAACACCATATATTTT.

The rearrangement links TRBV10-2 to TRBJ2-5, with TRBD1 matching 11 bases. The CDR3 sequence is 15 residues long. Germline V lookup: CDR1 WSHSY, CDR2 SAAADI. With 6 bases clipped from V and 5 bases from J, the junction kept 8 bases outside the gene matches. CDR3 residues: CASSRGTGGWETQYF. CDR3 nucleotide sequence: TGCGCCAGCAGCCGAGGGACAGGGGGTTGGGAGACCCAGTACTTC.